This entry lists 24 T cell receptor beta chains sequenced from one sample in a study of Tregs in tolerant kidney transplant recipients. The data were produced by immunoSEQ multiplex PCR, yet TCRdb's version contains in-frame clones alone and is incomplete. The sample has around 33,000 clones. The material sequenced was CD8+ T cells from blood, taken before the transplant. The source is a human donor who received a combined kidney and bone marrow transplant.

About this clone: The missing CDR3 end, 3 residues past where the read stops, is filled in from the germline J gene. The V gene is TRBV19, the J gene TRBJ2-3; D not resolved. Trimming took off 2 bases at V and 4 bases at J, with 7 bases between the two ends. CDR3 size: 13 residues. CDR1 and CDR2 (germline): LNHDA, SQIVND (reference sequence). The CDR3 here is CASSITSPDTQYF. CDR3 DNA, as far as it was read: TGTGCCAGTAGTATAACCAGTCCAGATACG.

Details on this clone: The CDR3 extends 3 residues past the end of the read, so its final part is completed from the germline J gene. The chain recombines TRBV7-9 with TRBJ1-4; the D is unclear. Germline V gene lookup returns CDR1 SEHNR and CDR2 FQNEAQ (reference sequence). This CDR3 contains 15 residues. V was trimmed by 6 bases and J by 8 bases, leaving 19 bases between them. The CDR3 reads CASSHSAGREEKLFF. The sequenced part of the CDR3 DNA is TGTGCCAGCAGTCATTCTGCCGGGCGGGAAGAAAAA.

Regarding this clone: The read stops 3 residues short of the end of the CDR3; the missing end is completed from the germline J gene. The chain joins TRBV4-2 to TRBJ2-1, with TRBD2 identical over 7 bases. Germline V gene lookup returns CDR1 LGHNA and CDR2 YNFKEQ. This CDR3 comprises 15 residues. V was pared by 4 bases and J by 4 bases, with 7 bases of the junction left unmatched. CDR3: CASSPPAGAYNEQFF. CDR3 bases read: TGTGCCAGCAGCCCACCGGCGGGAGCTTACAATGAG.

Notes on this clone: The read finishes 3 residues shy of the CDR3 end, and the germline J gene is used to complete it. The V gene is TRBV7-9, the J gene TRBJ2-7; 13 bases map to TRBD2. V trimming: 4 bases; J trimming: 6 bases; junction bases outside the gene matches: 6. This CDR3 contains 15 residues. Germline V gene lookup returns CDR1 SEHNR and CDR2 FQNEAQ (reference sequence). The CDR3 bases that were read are TGTGCCAGCAGCTCCCCGGGACTAGCGGGACGCGAG. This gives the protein CASSSPGLAGRE. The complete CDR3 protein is CASSSPGLAGREQYF.

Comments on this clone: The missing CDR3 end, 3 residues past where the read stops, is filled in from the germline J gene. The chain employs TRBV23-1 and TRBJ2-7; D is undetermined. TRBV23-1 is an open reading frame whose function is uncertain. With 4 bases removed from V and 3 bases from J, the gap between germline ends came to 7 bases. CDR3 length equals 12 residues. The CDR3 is CASSPVVYEQYF. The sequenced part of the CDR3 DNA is TGCGCCAGCAGTCCCGTTGTCTACGAG.

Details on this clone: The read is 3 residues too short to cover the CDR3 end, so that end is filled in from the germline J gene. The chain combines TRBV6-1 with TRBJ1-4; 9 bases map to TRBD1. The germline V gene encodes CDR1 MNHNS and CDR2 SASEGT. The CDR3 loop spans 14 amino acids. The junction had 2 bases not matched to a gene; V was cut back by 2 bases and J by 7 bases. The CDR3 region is CASSERDRAEKLFF. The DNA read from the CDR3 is TGTGCCAGCAGTGAAAGGGACAGGGCTGAAAAA.

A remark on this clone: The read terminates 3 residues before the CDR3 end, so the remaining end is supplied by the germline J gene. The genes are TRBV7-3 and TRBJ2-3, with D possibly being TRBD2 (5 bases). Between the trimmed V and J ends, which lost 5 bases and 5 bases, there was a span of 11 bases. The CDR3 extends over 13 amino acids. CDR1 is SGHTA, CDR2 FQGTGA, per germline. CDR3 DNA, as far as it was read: TGTGCCAGCAGCCAAGGTGCGGGAGATACG. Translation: CASSQGAGDT. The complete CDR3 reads CASSQGAGDTQYF.

CDR3 bases read: TGCGCCAGCAGCTTGTTTATGGGACAGGGGAACACTGAA. Translated, it gives CASSLFMGQGNTE. The full CDR3 is CASSLFMGQGNTEAFF. V and J are TRBV5-1 and TRBJ1-1; 9 bases are shared with TRBD1. The CDR3 end lies 3 residues beyond the end of the read and is filled in from the germline J gene. The germline V gene encodes CDR1 SGHRS and CDR2 YFSETQ. This CDR3 comprises 16 residues. V shed 1 base and J 1 base; nucleotides not matched to a gene: 5.

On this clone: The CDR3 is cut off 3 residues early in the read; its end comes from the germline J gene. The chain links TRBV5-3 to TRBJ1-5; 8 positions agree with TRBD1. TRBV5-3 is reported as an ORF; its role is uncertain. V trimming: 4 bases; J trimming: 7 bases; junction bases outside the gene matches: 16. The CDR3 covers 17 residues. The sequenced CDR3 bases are TGTGCCAGAAGCCCAGCCGCGGACAGGGCCTCCAGGCAGCCC. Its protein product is CARSPAADRASRQP. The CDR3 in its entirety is CARSPAADRASRQPQHF.

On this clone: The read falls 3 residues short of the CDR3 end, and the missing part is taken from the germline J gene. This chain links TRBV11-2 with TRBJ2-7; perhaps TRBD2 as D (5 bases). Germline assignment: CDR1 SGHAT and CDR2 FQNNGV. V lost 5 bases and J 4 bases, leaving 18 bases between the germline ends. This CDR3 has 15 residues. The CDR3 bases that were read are TGTGCCAGCAGCGCCCGGGCCTCGGGGTTTTACGAG. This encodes CASSARASGFYE. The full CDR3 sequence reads CASSARASGFYEQYF.

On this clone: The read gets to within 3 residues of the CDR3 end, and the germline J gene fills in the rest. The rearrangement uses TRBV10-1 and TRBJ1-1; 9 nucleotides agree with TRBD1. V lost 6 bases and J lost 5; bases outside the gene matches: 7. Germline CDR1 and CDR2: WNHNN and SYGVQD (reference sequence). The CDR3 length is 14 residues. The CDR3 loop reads CASSPGTGRTEAFF. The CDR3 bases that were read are TGCGCCAGCAGCCCCGGGACAGGGCGGACTGAA.

The CDR3 protein is CSASGTSGVFSSYEQYF. CDR3 DNA (partial): TGCAGTGCGTCCGGGACTAGCGGGGTCTTTAGCTCCTACGAG. The genes are TRBV20-1 and TRBJ2-7; 13 bases match TRBD2. Read sequence stops 3 residues before the CDR3 end, and the germline J gene provides the missing end. CDR3 length equals 17 residues. In germline, CDR1 is DFQATT, CDR2 SNEGSKA (reference sequence). The junction had 11 bases not matched to a gene; V was cut back by 6 bases and J by 0 bases.

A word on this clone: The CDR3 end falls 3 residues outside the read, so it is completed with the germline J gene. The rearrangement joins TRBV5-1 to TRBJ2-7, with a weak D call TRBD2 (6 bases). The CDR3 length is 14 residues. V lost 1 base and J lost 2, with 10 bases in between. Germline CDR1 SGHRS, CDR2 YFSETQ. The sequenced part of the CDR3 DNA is TGCGCCAGCAGCTTGTTTAGCGGTCCCTACGAG. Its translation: CASSLFSGPYE. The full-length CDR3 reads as CASSLFSGPYEQYF.

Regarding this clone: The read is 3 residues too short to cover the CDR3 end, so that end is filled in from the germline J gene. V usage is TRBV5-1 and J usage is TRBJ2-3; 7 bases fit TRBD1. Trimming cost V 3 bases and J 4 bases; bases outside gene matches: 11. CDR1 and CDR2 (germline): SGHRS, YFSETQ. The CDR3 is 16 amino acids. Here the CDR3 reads CASSSTQGRLADTQYF. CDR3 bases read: TGCGCCAGCAGCTCCACACAGGGGCGACTTGCAGATACG.

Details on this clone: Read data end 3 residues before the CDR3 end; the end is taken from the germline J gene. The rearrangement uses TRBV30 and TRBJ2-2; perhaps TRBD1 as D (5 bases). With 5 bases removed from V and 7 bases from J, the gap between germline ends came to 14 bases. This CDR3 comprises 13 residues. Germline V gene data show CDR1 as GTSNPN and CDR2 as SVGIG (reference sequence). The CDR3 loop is CAWATVKIGELFF. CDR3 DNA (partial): TGTGCCTGGGCGACAGTTAAGATCGGGGAG.

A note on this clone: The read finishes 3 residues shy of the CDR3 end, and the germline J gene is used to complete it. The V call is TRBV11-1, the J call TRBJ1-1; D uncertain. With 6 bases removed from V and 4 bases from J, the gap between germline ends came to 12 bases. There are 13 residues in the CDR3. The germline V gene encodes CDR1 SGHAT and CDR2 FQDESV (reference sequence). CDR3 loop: CASRSVESTEAFF. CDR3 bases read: TGTGCCAGCAGATCGGTCGAGAGCACTGAA. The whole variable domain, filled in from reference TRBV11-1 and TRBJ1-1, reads EAEVAQSPRYKITEKSQAVAFWCDPISGHATLYWYRQILGQGPELLVQFQDESVVDDSQLPKDRFSAERLKGVDSTLKIQPAELGDSAMYLCASRSVESTEAFFGQGTRLTVV.

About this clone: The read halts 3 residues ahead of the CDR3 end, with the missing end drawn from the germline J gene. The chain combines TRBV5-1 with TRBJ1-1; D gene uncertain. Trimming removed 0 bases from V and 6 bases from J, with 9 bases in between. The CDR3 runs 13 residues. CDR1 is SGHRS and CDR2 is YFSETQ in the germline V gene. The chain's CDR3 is CASSLEGFPEAFF. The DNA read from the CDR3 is TGCGCCAGCAGCTTGGAAGGTTTCCCTGAA.

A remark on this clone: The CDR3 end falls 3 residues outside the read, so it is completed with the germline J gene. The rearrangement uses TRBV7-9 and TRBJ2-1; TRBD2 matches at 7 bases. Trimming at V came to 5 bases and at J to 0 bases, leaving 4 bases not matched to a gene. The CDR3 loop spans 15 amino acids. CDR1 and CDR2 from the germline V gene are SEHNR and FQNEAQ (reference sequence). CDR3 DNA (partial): TGTGCCAGCAGCCCACGCGGGAGCTCCTACAATGAG. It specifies CASSPRGSSYNE. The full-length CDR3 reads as CASSPRGSSYNEQFF.

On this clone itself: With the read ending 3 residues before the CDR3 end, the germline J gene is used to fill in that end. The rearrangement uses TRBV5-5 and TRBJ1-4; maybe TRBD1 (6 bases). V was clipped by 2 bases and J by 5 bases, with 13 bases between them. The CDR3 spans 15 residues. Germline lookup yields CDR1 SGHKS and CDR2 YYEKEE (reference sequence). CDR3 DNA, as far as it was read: TGTGCCAGCAGCTTTGGCAGGGGCTTCAATGAAAAA. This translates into CASSFGRGFNEK. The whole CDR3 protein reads CASSFGRGFNEKLFF. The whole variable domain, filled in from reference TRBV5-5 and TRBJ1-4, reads DAGVTQSPTHLIKTRGQQVTLRCSPISGHKSVSWYQQVLGQGPQFIFQYYEKEERGRGNFPDRFSARQFPNYSSELNVNALLLGDSALYLCASSFGRGFNEKLFFGSGTQLSVL.

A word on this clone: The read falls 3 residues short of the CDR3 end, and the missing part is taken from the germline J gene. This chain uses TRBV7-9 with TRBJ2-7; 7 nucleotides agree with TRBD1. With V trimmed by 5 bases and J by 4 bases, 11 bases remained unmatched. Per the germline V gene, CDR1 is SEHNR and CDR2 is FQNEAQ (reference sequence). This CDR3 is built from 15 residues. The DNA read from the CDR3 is TGTGCCAGCAGCACCTCCGGGACAGTCCTATACGAG. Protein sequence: CASSTSGTVLYE. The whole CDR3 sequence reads CASSTSGTVLYEQYF.

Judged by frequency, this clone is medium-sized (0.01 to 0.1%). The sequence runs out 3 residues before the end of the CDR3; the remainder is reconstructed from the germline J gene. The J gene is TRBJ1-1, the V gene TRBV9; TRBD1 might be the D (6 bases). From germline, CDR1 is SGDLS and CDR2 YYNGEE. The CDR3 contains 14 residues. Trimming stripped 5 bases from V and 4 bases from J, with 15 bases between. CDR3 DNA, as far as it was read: TGTGCCAGCAGTGAGGGGCGGGGGGCCACTGAA. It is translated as CASSEGRGATE. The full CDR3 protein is CASSEGRGATEAFF.

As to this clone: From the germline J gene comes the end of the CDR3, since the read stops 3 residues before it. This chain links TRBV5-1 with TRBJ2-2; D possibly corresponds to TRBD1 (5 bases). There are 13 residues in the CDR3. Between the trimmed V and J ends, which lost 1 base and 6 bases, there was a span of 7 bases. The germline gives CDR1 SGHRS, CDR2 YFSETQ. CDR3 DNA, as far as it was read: TGCGCCAGCAGCTTGAGGGGTTCCGGGGAG. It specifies CASSLRGSGE. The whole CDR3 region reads CASSLRGSGELFF. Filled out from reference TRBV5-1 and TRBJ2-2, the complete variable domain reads KAGVTQTPRYLIKTRGQQVTLSCSPISGHRSVSWYQQTPGQGLQFLFEYFSETQRNKGNFPGRFSGRQFSNSRSEMNVSTLELGDSALYLCASSLRGSGELFFGEGSRLTVL.

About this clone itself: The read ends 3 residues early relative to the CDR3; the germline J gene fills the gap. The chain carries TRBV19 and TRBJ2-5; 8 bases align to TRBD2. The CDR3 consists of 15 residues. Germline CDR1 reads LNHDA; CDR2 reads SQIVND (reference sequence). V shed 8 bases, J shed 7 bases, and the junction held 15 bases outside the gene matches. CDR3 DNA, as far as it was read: TGTGCCAGTGCGGCGGGACTAGGTCTACGAGGGACC. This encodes CASAAGLGLRGT. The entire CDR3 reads CASAAGLGLRGTQYF.

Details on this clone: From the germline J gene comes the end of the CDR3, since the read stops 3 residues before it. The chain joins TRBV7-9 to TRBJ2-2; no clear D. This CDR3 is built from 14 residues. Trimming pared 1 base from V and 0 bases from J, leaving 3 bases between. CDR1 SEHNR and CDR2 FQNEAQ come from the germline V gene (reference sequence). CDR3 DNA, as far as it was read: TGTGCCAGCAGCTTAGACACGAACACCGGGGAG. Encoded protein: CASSLDTNTGE. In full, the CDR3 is CASSLDTNTGELFF.